These T cell receptor beta chains were read from a single sample in a study of cytomegalovirus exposure and HLA in healthy donors. Using immunoSEQ multiplex PCR, the repertoire was profiled, and TCRdb retains in-frame clones only, with some absent. The sample contains under 200,000 clones, around 80% of which appear only once. Sequencing was done on a sample of PBMCs. The receptors originated from a woman between 40 and 55 years old in good health and CMV-seropositive. The CDR3 runs from the conserved cysteine through the conserved F or W. The D gene is left open where the match is weak.

v_gene	j_gene	d_gene	CDR3nt	CDR3aa
TRBV28	TRBJ1-5	NA	TGTGCCAGCAGCCCCCGGGGTAAAGGCAATCAGCCCCAGCATTTT	CASSPRGKGNQPQHF
TRBV4-3	TRBJ1-2	NA	TGCGCCAGCAGCCAAGAAGGGGGATCCTATGGCTACACCTTC	CASSQEGGSYGYTF
TRBV6-5	TRBJ2-7	TRBD1	TGTGCCAGCAGTTACGACAGGGTGTCCTACGAGCAGTACTTC	CASSYDRVSYEQYF
TRBV9	TRBJ2-7	NA	TGTGCCAGCAGCGTAGGTAGCGGAGCCTCCGAGCAGTACTTC	CASSVGSGASEQYF
TRBV25-1	TRBJ2-7	TRBD1	TGTGCCAGCGCACGGACAGGGGTCGAGCAGTACTTC	CASARTGVEQYF
TRBV28	TRBJ2-3	NA	TGTGCCAGCAGTTTGCAAACTACGGTGGATACGCAGTATTTT	CASSLQTTVDTQYF
TRBV28	TRBJ2-5	TRBD1	TGTGCCAGCAGTATAAACCAGGGGGTTTATGAGACCCAGTACTTC	CASSINQGVYETQYF
TRBV30	TRBJ1-5	TRBD1	TGTGCCTGGGCTACAGGGGGGAATCAGCCCCAGCATTTT	CAWATGGNQPQHF
TRBV5-1	TRBJ1-1	NA	TGCGCCAGCAGCTTGGGCCCTACGAAGACTGAAGCTTTCTTT	CASSLGPTKTEAFF
TRBV7-2	TRBJ1-4	NA	TGTGCCAGCAGCTTACAGACAGGCACTAATGAAAAACTGTTTTTT	CASSLQTGTNEKLFF